Below, 12 T cell receptor beta chains from the same sample are listed, as sequenced in a study of cytomegalovirus exposure and HLA in healthy donors. This PCR relied on a set of 60 Vbeta primers and 13 Jbeta primers. Clones were read by immunoSEQ multiplex PCR, and TCRdb kept only the in-frame ones, dropping some. The repertoire includes over 95,000 clones, 70% to 80% of them detected once, and 2% to 3% sits in the top ten. Sequencing was done on a sample of PBMCs. These receptors all stem from a female donor in good health and CMV-seronegative.

The chain carries TRBV6-4 and TRBJ2-1; perhaps TRBD1 as D (6 bases). The CDR3 has 15 residues. Germline V lookup: CDR1 MRHNA, CDR2 SNTAGT. Trimming pared 6 bases from V and 5 bases from J, leaving 17 bases between. The CDR3: CASSPVAGDDNEQFF. The CDR3 nucleotides are TGTGCCAGCAGCCCTGTGGCAGGGGACGACAATGAGCAGTTCTTC.

The J gene is TRBJ1-2, the V gene TRBV2, with TRBD1 matching over 7 bases. V shed 11 bases, J shed 4 bases, and the junction held 13 bases outside the gene matches. In germline, CDR1 is SNHLY, CDR2 FYNNEI. This CDR3 comprises 14 residues. Here the CDR3 reads CAGMARQGTYGYTF. CDR3 in DNA: TGTGCCGGCATGGCTCGACAGGGAACCTATGGCTACACCTTC.

This rearrangement joins TRBV13 to TRBJ1-1; D might be TRBD1 (5 bases). The V and J ends lost 5 bases and 7 bases respectively, with 14 bases between them. Germline V gene data show CDR1 as PRHDT and CDR2 as FYEKMQ (reference sequence). CDR3 length equals 13 residues. The CDR3 DNA sequence: TGTGCCAGCAGCCCCGAGGCAGGGAATGAAGCTTTCTTT. Its translation is CASSPEAGNEAFF.

The chain links TRBV7-2 to TRBJ2-1; D possibly corresponds to TRBD1 (6 bases). The CDR3 has 14 amino acids. The germline V and J ends were trimmed by 1 base and 8 bases, with 12 bases remaining between them. Germline CDR1 and CDR2: SGHTA and FQGNSA. The CDR3: CASSLVPGVDEQFF. CDR3 coding DNA: TGTGCCAGCAGCTTAGTCCCAGGGGTGGATGAGCAGTTCTTC. Full variable domain (rest looked up from reference TRBV7-2 and TRBJ2-1): GAGVSQSPSNKVTEKGKDVELRCDPISGHTALYWYRQSLGQGLEFLIYFQGNSAPDKSGLPSDRFSAERTGGSVSTLTIQRTQQEDSAVYLCASSLVPGVDEQFFGPGTRLTVL.

The V and J genes are TRBV5-1 and TRBJ1-1; possible D gene TRBD1, 5 bases. V was cut by 0 bases and J by 4 bases, with 16 bases left in between. The CDR3 consists of 16 residues. Germline V lookup: CDR1 SGHRS, CDR2 YFSETQ. This CDR3 reads CASSLVSQGGSTEAFF. The CDR3 DNA reads as TGCGCCAGCAGCTTGGTATCGCAGGGAGGGAGCACTGAAGCTTTCTTT.

The chain carries TRBV7-8 and TRBJ1-1; possibly TRBD1 for D (6 bases). In germline, CDR1 is SGHVS, CDR2 FQNEAQ. The CDR3 covers 13 residues. V lost 1 base and J lost 3, with 6 bases in between. The chain's CDR3 is CASSLDRDTEAFF. The CDR3 coding sequence is TGTGCCAGCAGCTTAGACAGGGACACTGAAGCTTTCTTT. The full variable domain, rest sourced from reference TRBV7-8 and TRBJ1-1, is GAGVSQSPRYKVAKRGQDVALRCDPISGHVSLFWYQQALGQGPEFLTYFQNEAQLDKSGLPSDRFFAERPEGSVSTLKIQRTQQEDSAVYLCASSLDRDTEAFFGQGTRLTVV.

The chain links TRBV7-2 to TRBJ1-1, with D maybe TRBD1 (5 bases). Per the germline V gene, CDR1 is SGHTA and CDR2 is FQGNSA. The germline V and J ends were trimmed by 1 base and 4 bases, with 7 bases remaining between them. This CDR3 is 13 amino acids long. CDR3 sequence (DNA): TGTGCCAGCAGCTTAGGGCAGGGCACTGAAGCTTTCTTT. This encodes CASSLGQGTEAFF.

The gene calls are TRBV19 and TRBJ2-3, with 9 bases aligning to TRBD2. CDR1 LNHDA and CDR2 SQIVND come from the germline V gene (reference sequence). Unmatched junction bases numbered 9, after V lost 7 bases and J lost 4 bases. The CDR3 runs to 15 residues. CDR3 coding DNA: TGTGCCAGTAAGTCCAGCGGGGGGTTTCCAGATACGCAGTATTTT. Its translation: CASKSSGGFPDTQYF. The whole variable domain, remainder taken from reference TRBV19 and TRBJ2-3, is DGGITQSPKYLFRKEGQNVTLSCEQNLNHDAMYWYRQDPGQGLRLIYYSQIVNDFQKGDIAEGYSVSREKKESFPLTVTSAQKNPTAFYLCASKSSGGFPDTQYFGPGTRLTVL.

This clone was recorded only once. This chain connects TRBV7-2 to TRBJ1-5, with 8 bases that match TRBD1. Germline CDR1 and CDR2: SGHTA and FQGNSA. The CDR3 is 15 residues long. After removal of 5 bases from V and 6 bases from J, the junction contained 9 bases not matched to a gene. CDR3 sequence: CASSPDRDRGQPQHF. The CDR3 DNA is TGTGCCAGCAGCCCGGACAGGGATCGGGGTCAGCCCCAGCATTTT.

This chain links TRBV12-5 with TRBJ1-2, with a weak D call TRBD1 (6 bases). The CDR3 is 14 amino acids. Germline-derived CDR1 and CDR2 are LGHNT and FRNRAP. This CDR3 reads CAASLDSPAYGYTF. CDR3 nucleotides: TGTGCCGCCTCCCTGGACAGCCCAGCTTATGGCTACACCTTC.

The sample holds a few counts of this clone. The chain recombines TRBV7-2 with TRBJ2-2; 10 bases fit TRBD2. The CDR3 consists of 15 residues. Germline V gives CDR1 SGHTA, CDR2 FQGNSA. The V gene end was trimmed by 5 bases and the J gene end by 7 bases; junction bases not matched to a gene: 7. In nucleotides, the CDR3 is TGTGCCAGCAGCCTTATAGCGGGGGGCGACGGGGAGCTGTTTTTT. Translating gives CASSLIAGGDGELFF.

V usage is TRBV7-9 and J usage is TRBJ2-3, with TRBD2 identical over 7 bases. Germline CDR1 reads SEHNR; CDR2 reads FQNEAQ (reference sequence). The length of the CDR3 is 15 residues. Losses at the gene ends were 2 bases for V and 9 bases for J; bases not matched to a gene: 11. The CDR3 DNA reads as TGTGCCAGCAGCTTAAGGCAAACTAGCGAGGACACGCAGTATTTT. It specifies CASSLRQTSEDTQYF. Together with reference TRBV7-9 and TRBJ2-3, the CDR3 gives the full variable domain: DTGVSQNPRHKITKRGQNVTFRCDPISEHNRLYWYRQTLGQGPEFLTYFQNEAQLEKSRLLSDRFSAERPKGSFSTLEIQRTEQGDSAMYLCASSLRQTSEDTQYFGPGTRLTVL.